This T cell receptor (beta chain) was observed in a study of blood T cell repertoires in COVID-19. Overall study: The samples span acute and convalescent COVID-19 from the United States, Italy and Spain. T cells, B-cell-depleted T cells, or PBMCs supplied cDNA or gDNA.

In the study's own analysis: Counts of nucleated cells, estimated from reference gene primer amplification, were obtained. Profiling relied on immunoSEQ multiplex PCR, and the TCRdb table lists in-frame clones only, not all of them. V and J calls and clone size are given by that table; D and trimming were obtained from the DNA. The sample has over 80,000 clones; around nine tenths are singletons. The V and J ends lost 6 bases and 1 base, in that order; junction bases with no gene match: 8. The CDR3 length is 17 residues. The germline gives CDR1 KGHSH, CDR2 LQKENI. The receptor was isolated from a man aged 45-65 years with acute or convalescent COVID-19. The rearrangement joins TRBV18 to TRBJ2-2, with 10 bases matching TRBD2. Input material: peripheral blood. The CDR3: CASSRIVAGGNTGELFF. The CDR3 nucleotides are TGTGCCAGCTCTCGAATCGTAGCGGGAGGGAACACCGGGGAGCTGTTTTTT.